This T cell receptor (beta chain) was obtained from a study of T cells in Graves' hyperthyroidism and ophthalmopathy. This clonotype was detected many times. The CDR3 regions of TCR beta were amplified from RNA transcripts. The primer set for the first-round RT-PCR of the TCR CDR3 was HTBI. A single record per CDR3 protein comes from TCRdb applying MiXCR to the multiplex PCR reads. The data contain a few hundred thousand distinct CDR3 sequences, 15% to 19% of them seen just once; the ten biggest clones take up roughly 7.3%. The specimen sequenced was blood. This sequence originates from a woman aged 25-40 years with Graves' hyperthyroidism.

This CDR3 reads CASILAGGVNTGELFF. DNA for the CDR3: TGTGCCAGCATTCTAGCGGGAGGCGTGAACACCGGGGAGCTGTTTTTT. V usage is TRBV6-2 or TRBV6-3 and J usage is TRBJ2-2, with 11 bases identical to TRBD2. The length of the CDR3 is 16 residues. The germline V gene encodes CDR1 MNHEY and CDR2 SVGEGT. V lost 7 bases, J lost 1 base, and 5 bases stayed unmatched.